The 16 T cell receptor beta chains reported below all come from one sample, sequenced in a study of metastatic and nonmetastatic thyroid tumors. TCRdb re-called the PCR reads with MiXCR. The data contain 20,000 to 25,000 clones, roughly 12% of them singletons. No treatment had been given to any patient before thyroid surgery. Input material: blood. The receptor source for this set is a female donor with papillary thyroid cancer or a benign thyroid nodule (not recorded which). Some clones in this sample may be carry-over from other donors' samples.

This clone was detected many times. In DNA form, the CDR3 reads TGTGCCAGCTCTCCGGACAGTTATTATGGCTACACCTTC. It codes for CASSPDSYYGYTF. The rearrangement joins TRBV18 to TRBJ1-2; possibly TRBD1 for D (6 bases). The germline V gene encodes CDR1 KGHSH and CDR2 LQKENI. The V end was cut by 6 bases, the J end by 5 bases, with 13 bases between. The CDR3 totals 13 residues.

This clone was counted ten times or more. The rearrangement joins TRBV20-1 to TRBJ2-3, with D perhaps matching TRBD2 (6 bases). V was pared by 1 base and J by 0 bases, with 23 bases between. The germline V gene has CDR1 DFQATT and CDR2 SNEGSKA (reference sequence). CDR3 size: 19 residues. CDR3 DNA sequence: TGCAGTGCTAGAGCAATAGCGGTAGATATTAACTCTAGCACAGATACGCAGTATTTT. It specifies CSARAIAVDINSSTDTQYF.

As to this clone: At one boundary the junction diverges from the germline segment, which might be a read error. V usage is TRBV4-1 and J usage is TRBJ2-5; 8 nucleotides align to TRBD2. The better agreement between TRBJ2-1 and the DNA end casts doubt on the J call. CDR3 length: 15 amino acids. CDR1 MGHRA and CDR2 YSYEKL come from the germline V gene. The CDR3 here is CASSYSGGPLNGQFF. The CDR3 DNA reads TGCGCCAGCAGTTATTCGGGGGGGCCCCTCAATGGGCAGTTCTTC.

The chain couples TRBV6-1 to TRBJ1-1, with D maybe TRBD1 (6 bases). The CDR3 has 14 residues. Trimming took off 7 bases at V and 2 bases at J, with 14 bases between the two ends. Germline V gives CDR1 MNHNS, CDR2 SASEGT. The CDR3 sequence is CASTPQGINTEAFF. DNA for the CDR3: TGTGCCAGCACCCCACAGGGTATTAACACTGAAGCTTTCTTT.

This clone was observed once. This sequence may be a read error, since a much larger clone differs from it by one base. The chain joins TRBV18 to TRBJ1-1, with D possibly being TRBD1 (5 bases). With 6 bases removed from V and 1 base from J, the gap between germline ends came to 9 bases. Germline values: CDR1 KGHSH, CDR2 LQKENI. The CDR3 is made up of 13 amino acids. In DNA form, the CDR3 reads TGTGCCAGCTCCCCCGGGGGGAACACTGAAGCTTTCTTT. Translation: CASSPGGNTEAFF.

This chain uses TRBV11-2 with TRBJ1-5, with unresolved D. The CDR3 runs to 13 residues. Trimming pared 4 bases from V and 6 bases from J, leaving 10 bases between. Germline V lookup: CDR1 SGHAT, CDR2 FQNNGV. CDR3: CASSSDPLQPQHF. In DNA, the CDR3 is TGTGCCAGCAGCTCAGATCCTCTTCAGCCCCAGCATTTT.

The genes are TRBV7-9 and TRBJ2-2; tentative D call: TRBD2 (5 bases). The CDR3 loop spans 13 amino acids. V lost 11 bases and J 0 bases, leaving 10 bases between the germline ends. Germline V lookup: CDR1 SEHNR, CDR2 FQNEAQ (reference sequence). The DNA of the CDR3 is TGTGCCGACTCGGGAACGAACACCGGGGAGCTGTTTTTT. Translating gives CADSGTNTGELFF.

This clone appeared many times. The CDR3 bases are TGCGCCAGCAGCCAAGACAGGAACACCGGGGAGCTGTTTTTT. Its translation is CASSQDRNTGELFF. V gene TRBV4-3 combines with J gene TRBJ2-2; no reliable D call. The CDR3 runs to 14 residues. Deletions cut 0 bases from V and 1 base from J, with 3 bases between. Germline V gene data show CDR1 as LGHNA and CDR2 as YSLEER.

A note on this clone: Relative to the germline gene, one junction end is altered; a read error may explain this. The chain joins TRBV11-1 to TRBJ2-3; D uncertain. The CDR3 has 15 residues. CDR1 is SGHAT and CDR2 is FQDESV in the germline V gene (reference sequence). The CDR3 coding sequence is TGTGCCAACAGCTTAGCTGATAGGGCCACAGATACGCAGTATTTT. Translation gives CANSLADRATDTQYF.

This clone has a count of ten or more. This chain connects TRBV7-9 to TRBJ2-7, with 8 bases fitting TRBD1. With 5 bases clipped from V and 2 bases from J, the junction kept 5 bases outside the gene matches. The CDR3 runs to 14 residues. In germline, CDR1 is SEHNR, CDR2 FQNEAQ (reference sequence). CDR3 sequence (DNA): TGTGCCAGCAGCCCTGGACAGGGAGCCTACGAGCAGTACTTC. Translating it yields CASSPGQGAYEQYF. Variable domain in full (rest from reference TRBV7-9 and TRBJ2-7): DTGVSQNPRHKITKRGQNVTFRCDPISEHNRLYWYRQTLGQGPEFLTYFQNEAQLEKSRLLSDRFSAERPKGSFSTLEIQRTEQGDSAMYLCASSPGQGAYEQYFGPGTRLTVT.

In the case of this clone: A read error may produce the germline difference seen at one junction end. This chain links TRBV9 with TRBJ2-3; D is possibly TRBD2 (5 bases). Germline assignment: CDR1 SGDLS and CDR2 YYNGEE. The CDR3 has 16 amino acids. The CDR3 loop is CVSSPPPREKSDTQYF. Here the CDR3 DNA reads TGTGTCAGCAGCCCCCCGCCGAGGGAAAAGTCAGATACGCAGTATTTT.

In this sample, this clone is medium-sized. The V gene is TRBV25-1, the J gene TRBJ1-2; 7 bases are a match to TRBD1. Germline CDR1 reads MGHDK; CDR2 reads SYGVNS. The CDR3 is made up of 17 amino acids. Trimming at V came to 2 bases and at J to 2 bases, leaving 11 bases not matched to a gene. CDR3 bases: TGTGCCAGCAGTGAAGGGACAGCCCTTCGGCGGAACTATGGCTACACCTTC. Protein: CASSEGTALRRNYGYTF.

This clone has ten or more counts. The rearrangement joins TRBV24-1 to TRBJ1-2; TRBD1 agrees at 8 bases. CDR3 length: 13 amino acids. From germline, CDR1 is KGHDR and CDR2 SFDVKD. J lost 8 bases, V lost 12 bases, and 13 bases had no gene match. Written as DNA, the CDR3 is TGTGCCGTATCAACAGGGGGATTGCGAGGCTACACCTTC. This sequence encodes CAVSTGGLRGYTF.

This clone was seen only a few times. The rearrangement links TRBV2 to TRBJ2-1; a weak D match, TRBD2 (6 bases). The germline V and J ends were trimmed by 6 bases and 0 bases, with 12 bases remaining between them. The CDR3 loop spans 15 amino acids. Germline CDR1 is SNHLY and CDR2 is FYNNEI. The CDR3 spells CASRPPGLSYNEQFF. CDR3 nucleotides: TGTGCCAGCAGACCCCCGGGACTCTCCTACAATGAGCAGTTCTTC. The entire variable domain, with the rest obtained from reference TRBV2 and TRBJ2-1, is as follows: EPEVTQTPSHQVTQMGQEVILRCVPISNHLYFYWYRQILGQKVEFLVSFYNNEISEKSEIFDDQFSVERPDGSNFTLKIRSTKLEDSAMYFCASRPPGLSYNEQFFGPGTRLTVL.

Many counts were recorded for this clone. J is TRBJ1-1 and V is TRBV6-4; D not certain. Germline values: CDR1 MRHNA, CDR2 SNTAGT. V was trimmed by 4 bases and J by 4 bases, leaving 13 bases between them. The CDR3 spans 14 residues. The CDR3 DNA follows: TGTGCCAGCAGTGTGGAAGCCAGTAGCACTGAAGCTTTCTTT. This translates into CASSVEASSTEAFF.

By frequency in the sample, this clone is medium-sized. The chain is built from TRBV6-2 or TRBV6-3 and TRBJ2-2, with TRBD1 as a possible D gene (6 bases). Germline CDR1 and CDR2: MNHEY and SVGEGT. V dropped 7 bases and J dropped 5 bases, with 14 bases sitting between them. The CDR3 has 14 amino acids. CDR3 coding DNA: TGTGCCAGCACCTCGGGACAAGCAACCGGGGAGCTGTTTTTT. This translates into CASTSGQATGELFF.